This entry lists 30 T cell receptor beta chains sequenced from one sample in a study of cytomegalovirus exposure and HLA in healthy donors. PCR used 60 Vbeta primers and 13 Jbeta primers. The protocol was immunoSEQ multiplex PCR, while the TCRdb copy is restricted to in-frame clones and leaves out a portion. Seen here are around 150,000 clones, about 80% observed once, and the top ten hold approximately 0.89%. Sequencing input: PBMCs. The receptors come from a woman aged 45-65 years in good health and CMV-seropositive.

The rearrangement joins TRBV18 to TRBJ2-7; tentatively, D is TRBD2 (6 bases). Trimming pared 3 bases from V and 2 bases from J, leaving 14 bases between. The CDR3 runs 15 residues. Per the germline V gene, CDR1 is KGHSH and CDR2 is LQKENI. CDR3 nucleotides: TGTGCCAGCTCACCGTTTAGGGCTAGCGCCTACGAGCAGTACTTC. Translated, it gives CASSPFRASAYEQYF.

The rearrangement links TRBV29-1 to TRBJ2-7; TRBD2 agrees at 9 bases. The CDR3 extends over 11 amino acids. Germline V gene data show CDR1 as SQVTM and CDR2 as ANQGSEA. V lost 6 bases to trimming and J lost 5 bases; unmatched junction nucleotides: 2. The CDR3 is CSVRTSDEQYF. In DNA form, the CDR3 reads TGCAGCGTCCGGACTAGCGACGAGCAGTACTTC.

This chain links TRBV30 with TRBJ2-5; D is ambiguous. The CDR3 runs to 16 residues. Looked up from germline, CDR1 is GTSNPN and CDR2 is SVGIG (reference sequence). Trimming pared 0 bases from V and 5 bases from J, leaving 19 bases between. The CDR3 nucleotides are TGTGCCTGGAGTGTAAACCCAACACCGGGTACGGAGACCCAGTACTTC. This codes for CAWSVNPTPGTETQYF. The full variable domain, in which reference TRBV30 and TRBJ2-5 provide the parts outside the CDR3, is SQTIHQWPATLVQPVGSPLSLECTVEGTSNPNLYWYRQAAGRGLQLLFYSVGIGQISSEVPQNLSASRPQDRQFILSSKKLLLSDSGFYLCAWSVNPTPGTETQYFGPGTRLLVL.

The CDR3 nucleotides are TGTGCCAGCAGCTTAGGCAGGGGATATGTTGACACTGAAGCTTTCTTT. Protein product: CASSLGRGYVDTEAFF. The chain employs TRBV7-8 and TRBJ1-1; possibly TRBD1 for D (6 bases). V was shortened by 1 base and J by 3 bases, with 15 bases between the two germline ends. CDR3 size: 16 residues. Germline CDR1 is SGHVS and CDR2 is FQNEAQ.

The rearrangement links TRBV9 to TRBJ2-3, with 11 positions matching TRBD1. The CDR3 length is 16 residues. The ends lost 1 base at V and 2 bases at J; junction bases unmatched: 3. The germline gives CDR1 SGDLS, CDR2 YYNGEE. The CDR3 reads CASSVWTGGPTDTQYF. The DNA for the CDR3 is TGTGCCAGCAGCGTATGGACAGGGGGCCCCACAGATACGCAGTATTTT.

The genes are TRBV11-2 and TRBJ2-7; 8 nucleotides align to TRBD2. Unmatched junction bases numbered 8, after V lost 2 bases and J lost 2 bases. Germline CDR1 SGHAT, CDR2 FQNNGV. This CDR3 is 16 amino acids long. The CDR3 here is CASSLIVSGAAYEQYF. CDR3 coding DNA: TGTGCCAGCAGCTTAATCGTTAGCGGGGCTGCCTACGAGCAGTACTTC.

J is TRBJ1-1 and V is TRBV7-6; TRBD1 agrees at 8 bases. CDR1 SGHVS and CDR2 FNYEAQ come from the germline V gene. The CDR3 sequence is 16 residues long. V dropped 0 bases and J dropped 11; count of bases not matched to a gene: 14. The DNA for the CDR3 is TGTGCCAGCAGCTTAGCGGACAGGGCTTTAGTTGGTGTGGCTTTCTTT. Translating gives CASSLADRALVGVAFF.

The chain employs TRBV6-1 and TRBJ1-2; D remains unclear. The V gene's germline CDR1 is MNHNS and CDR2 SASEGT. The CDR3 is 13 residues long. Trimming removed 5 bases at V and 7 bases at J, with 14 bases between. The CDR3 is CASSPLQTAGYTF. The DNA for the CDR3 is TGTGCCAGCAGTCCTTTGCAAACTGCTGGCTACACCTTC.

This chain uses TRBV7-9 with TRBJ2-2; a possible D gene is TRBD2 (7 bases). The CDR3 has 17 amino acids. Per the germline V gene, CDR1 is SEHNR and CDR2 is FQNEAQ (reference sequence). Between the trimmed V and J ends, which lost 5 bases and 3 bases, there was a span of 19 bases. The CDR3 DNA reads TGTGCCAGCAGCCATTTGGAGGCGGGGGCTCACACCGGGGAGCTGTTTTTT. Its protein is CASSHLEAGAHTGELFF.

The chain is built from TRBV7-9 and TRBJ1-6; 7 nucleotides line up with TRBD1. The CDR3 is made up of 14 amino acids. The germline CDR1 and CDR2 sequences are SEHNR and FQNEAQ (reference sequence). V lost 3 bases and J lost 10; bases outside the gene matches: 6. The CDR3 is CASSFTSTGSPLHF. In nucleotides, the CDR3 is TGTGCCAGCAGCTTCACTTCGACAGGGTCACCCCTCCACTTT.

The chain is built from TRBV9 and TRBJ1-2; weak D call: TRBD1 (5 bases). The CDR3 totals 14 residues. In germline, CDR1 is SGDLS, CDR2 YYNGEE. Trimming cost V 0 bases and J 1 base, with 7 bases left between them. The CDR3 protein is CASSVGGDNYGYTF. CDR3 in DNA: TGTGCCAGCAGCGTAGGGGGGGATAACTATGGCTACACCTTC.

The V and J genes are TRBV19 and TRBJ2-2; TRBD2 might be the D (5 bases). Germline V gene sequence: CDR1 LNHDA, CDR2 SQIVND (reference sequence). The length of the CDR3 is 15 residues. The germline V and J ends were trimmed by 1 base and 6 bases, with 12 bases remaining between them. In DNA form, the CDR3 reads TGTGCCAGTAGTATAGGAGGGCAAATCTCCGGGGAGCTGTTTTTT. This encodes CASSIGGQISGELFF.

The V and J genes are TRBV27 and TRBJ2-7; D gene uncertain. The CDR3 is made up of 15 amino acids. Germline loops: CDR1 MNHEY, CDR2 SMNVEV (reference sequence). Trimming left V 3 bases short and J 0 bases short, with 12 bases between. The chain's CDR3 is CASSLLGGGSYEQYF. The DNA of the CDR3 is TGTGCCAGCAGTTTGTTAGGTGGCGGCTCCTACGAGCAGTACTTC.

This clone was seen just once. The J gene is TRBJ1-2, the V gene TRBV27; 8 bases are shared with TRBD1. J was trimmed by 2 bases and V by 5 bases; bases with no gene match: 4. The CDR3 sequence is 14 residues long. The germline CDR1 and CDR2 sequences are MNHEY and SMNVEV (reference sequence). Here the CDR3 reads CASSPRQGNYGYTF. The DNA of the CDR3 is TGTGCCAGCAGTCCACGACAGGGGAACTATGGCTACACCTTC.

This clone was found once. This chain connects TRBV5-6 to TRBJ2-1, with D perhaps matching TRBD1 (6 bases). Trimming shortened V by 0 bases and J by 6 bases, and 10 bases separated the two germline ends. Germline values: CDR1 SGHDT, CDR2 YYEEEE. There are 14 residues in the CDR3. CDR3 residues: CASSLGGPPNEQFF. The CDR3 DNA follows: TGTGCCAGCAGCTTGGGGGGGCCCCCCAATGAGCAGTTCTTC.

V usage is TRBV27 and J usage is TRBJ2-5, with TRBD1 identical over 9 bases. Trimming at V came to 5 bases and at J to 1 base, leaving 5 bases not matched to a gene. CDR1 is MNHEY, CDR2 SMNVEV, per germline (reference sequence). There are 15 residues in the CDR3. The CDR3 here is CASSATGGVQETQYF. The CDR3 DNA reads as TGTGCCAGCAGTGCTACAGGGGGCGTCCAAGAGACCCAGTACTTC.

The rearrangement links TRBV7-2 to TRBJ2-2, with 7 bases aligning to TRBD2. The V and J ends lost 3 bases and 1 base, in that order; junction bases with no gene match: 2. Germline lookup yields CDR1 SGHTA and CDR2 FQGNSA. The CDR3 has 15 residues. The CDR3 region has the DNA TGTGCCAGCAGCTTCCAGCGGGGGAACACCGGGGAGCTGTTTTTT. It is translated as CASSFQRGNTGELFF.

The V call is TRBV10-1, the J call TRBJ1-1; D is unresolved. Germline lookup yields CDR1 WNHNN and CDR2 SYGVQD (reference sequence). This CDR3 has 14 residues. V dropped 3 bases and J dropped 1 base, with 9 bases sitting between them. CDR3 sequence reads: CASSEDAGNTEAFF. Here the CDR3 DNA reads TGCGCCAGCAGTGAAGACGCAGGGAACACTGAAGCTTTCTTT.

This chain's CDR3 is CARTLLNLNGDEQFF. CDR3 DNA sequence: TGCGCCCGGACTCTCCTGAATTTGAACGGCGATGAGCAGTTCTTC. This rearrangement joins TRBV10-1 to TRBJ2-1; D perhaps matches TRBD2 (5 bases). Trimming cost V 11 bases and J 8 bases, with 25 bases left between them. The CDR3 sequence is 15 residues long. Germline lookup yields CDR1 WNHNN and CDR2 SYGVQD (reference sequence).

This chain links TRBV6-5 with TRBJ2-1; tentative D call: TRBD1 (6 bases). Trimming pared 0 bases from V and 8 bases from J, leaving 17 bases between. The germline V gene encodes CDR1 MNHEY and CDR2 SVGAGI. CDR3 size: 16 residues. The CDR3 sequence: CASSYSYRAKSYEQFF. The DNA for the CDR3 is TGTGCCAGCAGTTACTCTTACAGGGCTAAGTCCTATGAGCAGTTCTTC.

The genes are TRBV4-3 and TRBJ1-3, with D possibly matching TRBD1 (6 bases). The CDR3 runs to 15 residues. CDR1 and CDR2 from the germline V gene are LGHNA and YSLEER. Trimming took 3 bases from V and 0 from J, leaving 9 bases between them. CDR3 DNA: TGCGCCAGCAGCCAGGGACAAAGCTCTGGAAACACCATATATTTT. The encoded protein is CASSQGQSSGNTIYF.

The chain uses TRBV19 and TRBJ1-3; tentative D call: TRBD1 (6 bases). The V gene's germline CDR1 is LNHDA and CDR2 SQIVND (reference sequence). The CDR3 is made up of 14 amino acids. The V and J ends lost 3 bases and 2 bases respectively, with 8 bases between them. CDR3: CASSIAGAGNTIYF. In DNA, the CDR3 is TGTGCCAGTAGTATTGCAGGGGCTGGAAACACCATATATTTT.

The rearrangement joins TRBV11-2 to TRBJ1-2; perhaps TRBD1 as D (6 bases). Trimming cost V 5 bases and J 2 bases, with 18 bases left between them. The CDR3 totals 16 residues. Germline V gene data show CDR1 as SGHAT and CDR2 as FQNNGV. The CDR3 DNA sequence: TGTGCCAGCAGCGCTTGGACAGTAAGGGCAAACTATGGCTACACCTTC. Its protein is CASSAWTVRANYGYTF.

This clone has only a few counts. The gene calls are TRBV5-6 and TRBJ2-3; maybe TRBD1 (6 bases). The CDR3 runs 14 residues. Looked up from germline, CDR1 is SGHDT and CDR2 is YYEEEE. Deletions cut 7 bases from V and 5 bases from J, with 17 bases between. CDR3 sequence: CASRRYRVGDTQYF. The DNA of the CDR3 is TGTGCCAGCCGCCGCTACAGGGTCGGAGATACGCAGTATTTT.

This clone appeared a single time. The chain uses TRBV10-3 and TRBJ1-5, with TRBD1 identical over 11 bases. Per germline, CDR1 ENHRY and CDR2 SYGVKD. J lost 6 bases, V lost 2 bases, and 3 bases had no gene match. This CDR3 spans 15 amino acids. The CDR3 DNA follows: TGTGCCATCAGTGAGGGGGACAGGGGGTTTCAGCCCCAGCATTTT. Protein: CAISEGDRGFQPQHF.

J is TRBJ2-5 and V is TRBV6-6; 7 bases agree with TRBD1. V was clipped by 2 bases and J by 5 bases; unmatched bases: 11. The CDR3 has 16 amino acids. Per germline, CDR1 MNHNY and CDR2 SVGAGI (reference sequence). CDR3 coding DNA: TGTGCCAGCAGTTACGCCCAACAGGGGATGGGGGAGACCCAGTACTTC. Translation gives CASSYAQQGMGETQYF.

This clone was seen a few times. This chain uses TRBV6-5 with TRBJ1-2; a possible D gene is TRBD1 (5 bases). This CDR3 has 11 residues. Germline V gene data show CDR1 as MNHEY and CDR2 as SVGAGI. V dropped 8 bases and J dropped 5 bases, with 9 bases sitting between them. CDR3 nucleotide sequence: TGTGCCAGCGGGGCAGGGTATGGCTACACCTTC. This codes for CASGAGYGYTF.

This rearrangement joins TRBV6-5 to TRBJ1-5; TRBD1 matches at 10 bases. CDR3 length: 16 residues. Germline CDR1 reads MNHEY; CDR2 reads SVGAGI. The V gene end was trimmed by 0 bases and the J gene end by 5 bases; junction bases not matched to a gene: 4. The CDR3 protein is CASSYSGGTGDQPQHF. The CDR3 DNA reads TGTGCCAGCAGTTACTCGGGAGGGACAGGGGATCAGCCCCAGCATTTT.

The rearrangement uses TRBV7-2 and TRBJ2-3; 11 bases agree with TRBD2. Germline CDR1 SGHTA, CDR2 FQGNSA. V shed 3 bases and J 6 bases; nucleotides not matched to a gene: 8. The CDR3 extends over 16 amino acids. The CDR3: CASSFAGTSGEDTQYF. For the CDR3, the DNA is TGTGCCAGCAGCTTCGCCGGGACTAGCGGCGAGGATACGCAGTATTTT.

This clone has only a few counts. The V call is TRBV5-1, the J call TRBJ2-7; TRBD2 agrees at 11 bases. CDR3 length: 14 residues. Germline V gene lookup returns CDR1 SGHRS and CDR2 YFSETQ. After removal of 5 bases from V and 6 bases from J, the junction contained 7 bases not matched to a gene. As DNA, the CDR3 is TGCGCCAGCAGTTTAACTAGCGGGAGCTCCGAGCAGTACTTC. Protein product: CASSLTSGSSEQYF.